This T cell receptor (beta chain) was identified in a study of Ad26.COV2.S vaccination and SARS-CoV-2 variants. Study observations and caveats: Total responses of T cells may have been underestimated by the analyses of TCR breadth and depth.

Noted treatment: about 20 received Ad26.COV2.S at low or high dose, single or two shots; about 5 received placebo; per-sample allocation not given. Day 63 after the first vaccine or placebo injection was the time point for sampling. Assay: immunoSEQ multiplex PCR; the TCRdb copy retains only in-frame clones and omits some. The table includes roughly 400,000 clones, roughly 90% detected once. For this clone: Its antigen is as yet unknown.

Trimming at V came to 0 bases and at J to 5 bases, leaving 9 bases not matched to a gene. Germline CDR1 and CDR2: MNHEY and SVGAGI. This CDR3 has 16 amino acids. The sample consisted of peripheral blood, taken in a trial of Ad26.COV2.S vaccine versus placebo. The chain has TRBV6-5 and TRBJ1-1; the match to TRBD1 covers 7 bases. This receptor was identified in a person aged 18-65 years who received the Ad26.COV2.S COVID-19 vaccine or a placebo. The CDR3 reads CASSYSILGGWTEAFF. Here the CDR3 DNA reads TGTGCCAGCAGTTACTCGATTCTAGGGGGCTGGACTGAAGCTTTCTTT.